This TCR beta chain was obtained from a study of cytomegalovirus exposure and HLA in healthy donors (dated by TCRdb to about 2017). Turning to the overall study: An earlier analysis of approximately 640 of the donors reported roughly 300 Gb of sequence data and 117 million unique TCR beta sequences from about 179 million T cells. An early release covering about 600 HLA-typed donors comprised about 320 gigabases of sequencing data and around 80 million unique TCR sequences. Of the roughly 410 genotyped donors, roughly 80% were placed in the genetic ancestry cluster associated with self-reported Caucasian donors. The aim of the study was to test whether cataloging public T cell receptors could identify signatures of past pathogen exposure. The T cell repertoires of roughly 660 subjects were profiled by immunosequencing and related to cytomegalovirus serostatus. A separate validation cohort of 90 to 150 different subjects was used in addition to the approximately 670-subject first cohort. To predict cytomegalovirus infection status, the study combined high-throughput TCR immunosequencing, statistical association of individual TCRs with disease status, and machine learning. A later analysis re-examined previously published TCR beta repertoires from several hundred donors and added high-resolution HLA genotyping to investigate patterns of TCR occurrence. The later analysis used no new phenotypic data to find candidate immune exposures, relying instead on TCR beta sequences and their occurrence across donors. In an earlier analysis of around 540 of the donors, high-throughput TCR beta sequencing was used to judge whether each TCR beta V gene segment behaved as functional or pseudogenic. Donor age, sex, ethnicity and CMV serostatus were compiled together with the repertoire data. A later genetic analysis used genome-wide SNP genotypes for about 65% of the 666 donors, treating that subset as a discovery cohort. All discovery cohort repertoires had been generated on a single sequencing platform. Class I and class II HLA loci were covered by the typing at four-digit resolution. Typing coverage varied by locus: roughly 629-630 donors for A, B, C, DRB1 and DQB1; approximately 500 for DQA1; nearly 610 for DPA1; approximately 450 for DPB1. Several DR-DQ haplotypes were handled as single units for association and clustering, since linkage in the cohort was strong. Across some 400 genotyped donors of the cohort, an average of roughly 200,000 unique TCR beta nucleotide sequences per donor were sequenced, and 15% to 20% of those sequences were non-productive. What the work shows at the level of the full study, not this receptor alone: A later analysis found that HLA-associated TCR beta chains were more clonally expanded and had lower generation probabilities than equally common non-associated chains. According to a later analysis, parvovirus B19, influenza, CMV and Epstein-Barr virus appeared linked to several top co-occurrence clusters. HLA typing was unavailable for some donors at each locus, so association tests used only the typed subset. Correlated functional status among segregating V segments might reflect linkage disequilibrium, but an unknown experimental factor could not be ruled out. A cluster of highly shared sequence variants was judged likely to be a technical artifact of the sequencing pipeline. In vitro tests confirmed that a few of the cytomegalovirus-associated TCR beta chains recognize cytomegalovirus antigens. In a later analysis, TCR association rates were found to vary across HLA loci, with the most associated TCRs seen for DRB1 alleles and the fewest for HLA-C alleles. V-gene and J-gene trimming of TCR beta chains was associated with a missense DCLRE1C variant in a later genetic analysis, and the association was replicated in an independent cohort. Because counts were too low, about 17 rarely observed V segments, including chromosome 9 orphons, were excluded from the earlier analysis of under 650 of the donors. A further reported finding was that TCR beta sequences accurately predicted the HLA-A and HLA-B alleles for most subjects in the first cohort. Broadly in line with IMGT annotations, most TCR beta V segments showed up in productive rearrangements about 90% or about 30% of the time in an earlier analysis of roughly 590 of the donors. A later analysis associated some 17,000 TCR beta sequences with specific HLA alleles at a false discovery rate of 0.05. A later genetic analysis reported fewer N-insertions in productive TCRs among donors in an Asian-associated ancestry cluster than the roughly 640-donor mean. Assigning TCR associations to individual alleles was difficult when HLA alleles, especially DR and DQ, strongly co-occurred. Presence/absence analyses assumed roughly uniform sequencing depth across donors, an assumption that may not hold. According to the authors, the approach could potentially be generalized to other disease states and immunological phenotypes. Some IMGT-functional V segments, including TRBV6-2 and TRBV6-3, could not be told apart with the 87-base-pair reads, so those segments were excluded. According to a later analysis, most CMV-associated TCR beta chains appeared to be HLA-restricted, and the HLA associations seemed to be driven largely by CMV exposure. Only TCR beta chains were sequenced in this cohort, and the absence of alpha or paired-chain data limited detectable features. The study gave a list of some 150 TCR beta chains associated with cytomegalovirus. Immune exposure information for the cohort was limited to CMV serostatus. Most TCR sequences were observed very rarely across donors, whereas some public TCRs were present in many individuals. In both the original and validation cohorts, the classifier was reported to diagnose cytomegalovirus status with high specificity and sensitivity.

V trim: 4 bases; J trim: 2 bases; unmatched bases: 8. CDR1 and CDR2 are read off the germline V gene as KGHSH and LQKENI. From cysteine to phenylalanine, the CDR3 is 16 amino acids long. Only the CDR3 part of the read is kept: 48 bases, read in frame from the first base. Library construction relied on the immunoSEQ multiplex PCR assay. For the multiplex PCR, a mixture combining 60 forward primers for TCR Vbeta segments and 13 reverse primers for TCR Jbeta segments was used. Amplification of the CDR3 region of rearranged TCR beta genes was performed with a multiplex PCR assay on genomic DNA. The Illumina HiSeq System was used to sequence the amplified TCR beta libraries as 87-base-pair reads. As for how the authors treated the data: A later analysis counted tens of millions of unique TCR beta chains across the 666 repertoires, and roughly 10 million of these chains were shared by at least two donors. A nearest-neighbor algorithm error-corrected the raw reads and collapsed the reads into unique sequences, merging closely related sequences to remove PCR and sequencing errors. CDR3 sequences were aligned to IMGT reference sequences to assign V, D and J gene segments. For a sequence to be retained, a match of at least six nucleotides was required to both a V gene segment and a J gene segment. Rearrangements were classified as productive when the CDR3 lacked stop codons and remained in frame with V and J, and all other rearrangements were classified as non-productive. CDR3 was defined by IMGT convention, running from the second conserved V-encoded cysteine to the conserved J-encoded phenylalanine. The earlier analysis of 587 of the donors excluded sequences that lacked an unambiguous match to a single V gene segment. An earlier analysis of a few hundred of the donors called V segments functional above 56.7% productive rearrangements and segregating when the between-donor standard deviation exceeded 5%. A statistical classification framework was built to diagnose cytomegalovirus status from the catalog of TCR beta chain sequences. V and J gene assignment, in a later analysis, came from comparing TCR nucleotide sequences with IMGT/GENE-DB human TR gene sequences. The TCRdist pipeline was used in a later analysis to assign CDR3 sequences and most-parsimonious VDJ recombination scenarios. In a later analysis, each TCR beta chain was defined by its CDR3 amino acid sequence together with its V-gene family, and reads lacking a unique V-gene family were excluded. A later analysis removed 592 highly shared, low-generation-probability nucleotide sequences to deal with suspected cross-contamination and a sequencing artifact. A later analysis calculated a clonal expansion index for each public chain from normalized within-repertoire ranks of inferred template counts. A later analysis computed generation probabilities with a VDJ recombination model fitted to out-of-frame rearrangements, and checked the results against IGoR. In a later analysis, hypergeometric tests were used to score TCR-TCR, TCR-HLA and TCR-CMV co-occurrence, with a repertoire-size bias correction applied to TCR pairs. False discovery rates were estimated in a later analysis by permuting HLA or CMV assignments 20 times. A later analysis grouped co-occurring TCRs with DBSCAN, adding TCRdist sequence similarity when clustering within HLA-allele-positive subsets. Co-occurrence clustering excluded repertoires with fewer than 30,000 or more than 120,000 public chains, plus five with anomalous nucleotide sharing. As stored in TCRdb, this immuneACCESS dataset retains in-frame rearrangements with V and J assigned. A fraction of the clones does not appear; measured against another copy, unresolved V genes explain less than half of the discrepancy, and the remainder lacks a known reason. Clonal size and the V and J genes are those of that table, whereas D and trimming came from the DNA. For this sample there are about 140,000 clones; more than 60% appear just once. The biggest ten clones account for approximately 10% of the sample.

Details on this clone: Its antigen is unknown. Base qualities are not provided; no much larger clone lies one nucleotide away.

The cohort was made up of roughly 670 healthy bone marrow donors. All cohort members were sampled while nominally healthy, although unrecorded immune exposures were likely present. The donor was CMV seropositive and was included in the group of around 300 seropositive cohort members. A peripheral blood sample was provided by each donor, and peripheral blood mononuclear cells were used for TCR beta sequencing. Genomic DNA extraction from the blood cell samples was performed with the Qiagen DNeasy Blood Extraction Kit. The clonotype was recovered from a woman between 50 and 59 years old in good health and CMV-seropositive. The V gene is TRBV18 and the J gene is TRBJ2-3, and 8 bases in between align with TRBD2. The specimen sequenced was PBMCs. The nucleotide sequence reads TGTGCCAGCTCACTGCGAGCGGGGGCCTCCACAGATACGCAGTATTTT. Translation gives CASSLRAGASTDTQYF.